These T cell receptor beta chains were read from a single sample in a study of blood T cell repertoires in COVID-19. TCRdb's table, derived via immunoSEQ multiplex PCR, lists solely in-frame clones and lacks some. The sample records approximately 97,000 clones, approximately 86% being singletons. Sequenced material: peripheral blood. These receptor sequences come from an elderly woman with acute or convalescent COVID-19. The CDR3 runs from the conserved cysteine through the conserved F or W. Each record gives: D gene, J gene, clone size, CDR3 length, V gene, CDR3 DNA, CDR3 protein. The D gene is left open where the match is weak. Expanded clones get a size class; other rows say once, few or many, or leave the size out.

>-|TRBJ1-6|-|15|TRBV4-1
TGCGCCAGCAGCCATGGAGCGACAGACAATTCACCCCTCCACTTT
CASSHGATDNSPLHF
>TRBD1|TRBJ1-1|-|14|TRBV10-3
TGTGCCATTAAAAGACAGGGAACGAACACTGAAGCTTTCTTT
CAIKRQGTNTEAFF
>TRBD1|TRBJ1-1|-|14|TRBV5-1
TGCGCCAGCAGCTTGAGACAGGGTGCATTTGAAGCTTTCTTT
CASSLRQGAFEAFF
>TRBD1|TRBJ1-6|-|14|TRBV10-3
TGTGCCATCAGTTCCGACAGGGGGCATTCACCCCTCCACTTT
CAISSDRGHSPLHF
>-|TRBJ2-1|-|16|TRBV11-3
TGTGCCAGCAGCTTACGAATGGGGGCACCATACAATGAGCAGTTCTTC
CASSLRMGAPYNEQFF
>-|TRBJ2-1|-|13|TRBV21-1
TGTGCCAGCAACCCTAGATTGGGGGGACGGCAGTTCTTC
CASNPRLGGRQFF
>-|TRBJ1-6|-|15|TRBV28
TGTGCCAGCAGTTCTTACGGGCAGGGGAATTCACCCCTCCACTTT
CASSSYGQGNSPLHF
>TRBD1|TRBJ2-7|-|16|TRBV30
TGTGCCTGGAGTGTGTCCGGACAGGGAGGATCGAGCGAGCAGTACTTC
CAWSVSGQGGSSEQYF
>TRBD1|TRBJ1-2|-|16|TRBV6-2/TRBV6-3
TGTGCCAGCAGTTACTCGAAACAGGGGTCGCCCTCGGGCTACACCTTC
CASSYSKQGSPSGYTF
>-|TRBJ2-1|-|13|TRBV5-6
TGTGCCAGCAGCCGTAACAGGTACAATGAGCAGTTCTTC
CASSRNRYNEQFF
>TRBD1|TRBJ1-1|-|12|TRBV28
TGTGCCAGCAGTTTGGGACAGGGAGGAGCTTTCTTT
CASSLGQGGAFF
>TRBD1|TRBJ2-3|-|15|TRBV9
TGTGCCAGCAGCGCCCGGGACAGGGGCACAGATACGCAGTATTTT
CASSARDRGTDTQYF
>-|TRBJ2-6|-|17|TRBV15
TGTGCCACCAGCAGAAAAATGGGCGGGGTCGGGGCCAACGTCCTGACTTTC
CATSRKMGGVGANVLTF
>TRBD1|TRBJ1-5|-|15|TRBV5-1
TGCGCCAGCAGCCCCACAGGGGGAAGCAATCAGCCCCAGCATTTT
CASSPTGGSNQPQHF
>TRBD1|TRBJ1-6|-|15|TRBV5-4
TGTGCCAGCAGCTGGACCCGGGACAGTAATTCACCCCTCCACTTT
CASSWTRDSNSPLHF
>TRBD1|TRBJ2-7|-|18|TRBV3-1/TRBV3-2
TGTGCCAGCAGCCATCCCTTGCTAGCGACAGGGGGCTCCTACGAGCAGTACTTC
CASSHPLLATGGSYEQYF
>TRBD2|TRBJ2-7|-|16|TRBV5-4
TGTGCCAGCAGCCGAGAGCGGGGGGTGAACTCCTACGAGCAGTACTTC
CASSRERGVNSYEQYF
>-|TRBJ1-3|-|14|TRBV28
TGTGCCAGCAGTATTGAGAGCTCTGGAAACACCATATATTTT
CASSIESSGNTIYF
>TRBD1|TRBJ2-1|-|14|TRBV28
TGTGCCAGCAGTTTAGAAACAGGGGATGATGAGCAGTTCTTC
CASSLETGDDEQFF
>TRBD2|TRBJ2-2|-|18|TRBV5-4
TGTGCCAGCAGCGCCCCGACTAGCGGGGGGGCGACACGAGGGGAGCTGTTTTTT
CASSAPTSGGATRGELFF
>TRBD2|TRBJ2-3|-|16|TRBV24-1
TGTGCCACCAGTGACCCCGGGAGGGGGGGCACAGATACGCAGTATTTT
CATSDPGRGGTDTQYF
>TRBD1|TRBJ1-4|-|14|TRBV2
TGTGCCAGCAGTGGACAGGGGGCGAATGAAAAACTGTTTTTT
CASSGQGANEKLFF
>TRBD2|TRBJ2-1|-|15|TRBV3-1/TRBV3-2
TGTGCCAGCAGCCAAGTTGGTGGGGGGGGCAATGAGCAGTTCTTC
CASSQVGGGGNEQFF
>-|TRBJ1-6|once|16|TRBV19
TGTGCCAGTAGTATAGATCGGGAGTTTGGAAATTCACCCCTCCACTTT
CASSIDREFGNSPLHF
>-|TRBJ2-1|-|15|TRBV7-2
TGTGCCAGCAGCATTAGCGCGAGCTCCTACAATGAGCAGTTCTTC
CASSISASSYNEQFF
>-|TRBJ1-6|-|17|TRBV5-1
TGCGCCAGCAGCTTGGAGGGGATTAGCTCCTATAATTCACCCCTCCACTTT
CASSLEGISSYNSPLHF
>-|TRBJ2-2|-|15|TRBV14
TGTGCCAGCAGCCGTATGACAGGGAACACCGGGGAGCTGTTTTTT
CASSRMTGNTGELFF
>TRBD1|TRBJ1-1|-|14|TRBV5-1
TGCGCCAGCAGCTCCCAGGGGGGGAACACTGAAGCTTTCTTT
CASSSQGGNTEAFF
>TRBD2|TRBJ2-5|-|17|TRBV3-1/TRBV3-2
TGTGCCAGCAGCCAACCCCTAGCGGGGGCCTACCAAGAGACCCAGTACTTC
CASSQPLAGAYQETQYF
>-|TRBJ1-6|-|16|TRBV7-2
TGTGCCAGCAGCTTAATGAACAGGATGCAAAATTCACCCCTCCACTTT
CASSLMNRMQNSPLHF
>TRBD1|TRBJ1-2|-|15|TRBV24-1
TGTGCCACCAGTGGGACAGGGGGACGGGACTATGGCTACACCTTC
CATSGTGGRDYGYTF
>TRBD1|TRBJ2-7|-|15|TRBV27
TGTGCCAGCAGTTTGATCGACAGGGCGGTGGGCGAGCAGTACTTC
CASSLIDRAVGEQYF
>-|TRBJ1-1|-|12|TRBV7-2
TGTGCCAGCAGCTTACAGGGAATTGGAGCTTTCTTT
CASSLQGIGAFF